Listed here are 7 T cell receptor beta chains from one sample, sequenced in a study of shared clonotypes between healthy human individuals. CD8 cells regarded as naive lacked CD45RO, were positively chosen for CCR7, and omitted terminally differentiated effector memory CD45RA+ cells. Some clones are missing from TCRdb's copy, which holds only in-frame ones; the method was immunoSEQ multiplex PCR. Of just over 2,000,000 clones in the sample, approximately 94% were seen once. Material: naive CD8+ T cells sorted from blood. These receptors were obtained from a young man in good health.

About this clone: The same CDR3 can be traced to other DNA sequences in this sample. The J gene is TRBJ2-7, the V gene TRBV7-9; possible D gene TRBD2, 6 bases. Germline V gene lookup returns CDR1 SEHNR and CDR2 FQNEAQ (reference sequence). The CDR3 spans 13 residues. The germline V and J ends were trimmed by 1 base and 4 bases, with 8 bases remaining between them. The CDR3 DNA reads TGTGCCAGCAGCTTAGAGGCGGGGTACGAGCAGTACTTC. This codes for CASSLEAGYEQYF.

The rearrangement links TRBV7-8 to TRBJ2-1; no clear D gene. The germline CDR1 and CDR2 sequences are SGHVS and FQNEAQ. CDR3 length: 12 residues. The V and J ends lost 5 bases and 6 bases respectively, with 8 bases between them. The CDR3 protein is CASSPPGNEQFF. The DNA for the CDR3 is TGTGCCAGCAGCCCTCCGGGCAATGAGCAGTTCTTC.

The chain carries TRBV5-7 and TRBJ2-7; D is unresolved. TRBV5-7 is known as an ORF, though its function is uncertain. The V end was cut by 2 bases, the J end by 4 bases, with 4 bases between. CDR3 size: 11 residues. The DNA of the CDR3 is TGTGCCAGCAGCTTCATGTACGAGCAGTACTTC. Residues: CASSFMYEQYF.

The gene calls are TRBV2 and TRBJ1-5, with a tentative D call TRBD1 (6 bases). The CDR3 runs 13 residues. Between the trimmed V and J ends, which lost 8 bases and 1 base, there was a span of 9 bases. The germline V gene encodes CDR1 SNHLY and CDR2 FYNNEI. CDR3: CASRDTSNQPQHF. CDR3 nucleotides: TGTGCCAGCCGGGACACAAGCAATCAGCCCCAGCATTTT.

This chain links TRBV6-5 with TRBJ2-7; a weak D match, TRBD1 (6 bases). Germline-derived CDR1 and CDR2 are MNHEY and SVGAGI. V lost 4 bases, J lost 2 bases, and 15 bases lay in between. This CDR3 has 15 residues. The CDR3 coding sequence is TGTGCCAGCAGTTCAGGGGTGGCAGTCGCCTACGAGCAGTACTTC. Translating gives CASSSGVAVAYEQYF.

The rearrangement links TRBV29-1 to TRBJ2-2; 8 nucleotides agree with TRBD2. J lost 1 base, V lost 4 bases, and 8 bases had no gene match. The CDR3 sequence is 16 residues long. Germline CDR1 reads SQVTM; CDR2 reads ANQGSEA. For the CDR3, the DNA is TGCAGCGTTGCCATTCCTAGCGGGTGGAACACCGGGGAGCTGTTTTTT. It specifies CSVAIPSGWNTGELFF.

Concerning this clone: It may be a read error: a sequence one base away is much more abundant. This chain joins TRBV27 and TRBJ1-1; D not certain. Trimming took 4 bases from V and 0 from J, leaving 6 bases between them. This CDR3 has 13 residues. The germline V gene has CDR1 MNHEY and CDR2 SMNVEV (reference sequence). The CDR3 sequence: CASSYGVNTEAFF. The CDR3 DNA reads as TGTGCCAGCAGTTACGGGGTGAACACTGAAGCTTTCTTT.